This is a list of T cell receptor beta chains from one sample in a study of blood T cell repertoires in COVID-19. Sequencing was performed with immunoSEQ multiplex PCR; in TCRdb, only in-frame clones are kept and a portion is missing. This sample has 250,000 or so clones, with roughly 89% found just once. Sequencing was done on a sample of peripheral blood. Every receptor here comes from a woman aged 40 to 55 who had recovered from COVID-19. Both conserved end residues are part of each CDR3. The order of the fields is clone size, J gene, V gene, D gene, CDR3 DNA, CDR3 protein. The D gene is left open where the match is weak. Size tells how often a clone was seen (once, few, many) or the class of an expanded clone, and some rows leave it out.

clone_size: -; j_call: TRBJ2-3; v_call: TRBV29-1; d_call: TRBD2; cdr3_nt: TGCAGCGTTGAACTAGCGGGAGTAACGGATACGCAGTATTTT; cdr3_aa: CSVELAGVTDTQYF
clone_size: -; j_call: TRBJ2-7; v_call: TRBV6-2/TRBV6-3; d_call: -; cdr3_nt: TGTGCCAGCAGTGACCAGGGTCTCCGCGAGCAGTACTTC; cdr3_aa: CASSDQGLREQYF
clone_size: -; j_call: TRBJ2-7; v_call: TRBV30; d_call: TRBD1; cdr3_nt: TGTGCCTGGAGCCCGGGACAGTTCCACTACGAGCAGTACTTC; cdr3_aa: CAWSPGQFHYEQYF
clone_size: few; j_call: TRBJ2-3; v_call: TRBV11-2; d_call: TRBD2; cdr3_nt: TGTGCCAGCAGCATAGCGGGAGTGGGTACAGATACGCAGTATTTT; cdr3_aa: CASSIAGVGTDTQYF
clone_size: -; j_call: TRBJ1-1; v_call: TRBV28; d_call: -; cdr3_nt: TGTGCCAGCAGCCCTCGGGAGAACACTGAAGCTTTCTTT; cdr3_aa: CASSPRENTEAFF
clone_size: -; j_call: TRBJ2-3; v_call: TRBV10-3; d_call: TRBD2; cdr3_nt: TGTGCCATCAGCCCGGGACTAGCGGGACACACAGATACGCAGTATTTT; cdr3_aa: CAISPGLAGHTDTQYF
clone_size: -; j_call: TRBJ1-4; v_call: TRBV30; d_call: -; cdr3_nt: TGTGCCTGGAGCCATAATGAAAAACTGTTTTTT; cdr3_aa: CAWSHNEKLFF
clone_size: -; j_call: TRBJ2-1; v_call: TRBV4-1; d_call: TRBD1; cdr3_nt: TGCGCCAGCAGCCGGGGACAGGGGGCATCAATAGGGTCCTACAATGAGCAGTTCTTC; cdr3_aa: CASSRGQGASIGSYNEQFF
clone_size: -; j_call: TRBJ2-2; v_call: TRBV19; d_call: -; cdr3_nt: TGTGCCAGTAGTGTCCAGCTAGAGGGGGAGCTGTTTTTT; cdr3_aa: CASSVQLEGELFF
clone_size: -; j_call: TRBJ2-5; v_call: TRBV7-7; d_call: TRBD1; cdr3_nt: TGTGCTAGCAGCTTAGGAGGCACAGGGGGCTCAGAGACCCAGTACTTC; cdr3_aa: CASSLGGTGGSETQYF
clone_size: -; j_call: TRBJ1-4; v_call: TRBV7-2; d_call: -; cdr3_nt: TGTGCCAGCAGCTTAGCCCCCGCAACTAATGAAAAACTGTTTTTT; cdr3_aa: CASSLAPATNEKLFF
clone_size: -; j_call: TRBJ2-3; v_call: TRBV6-5; d_call: TRBD1; cdr3_nt: TGTGCCAGCAGCAGGGACAGGGTCCACACAGATACGCAGTATTTT; cdr3_aa: CASSRDRVHTDTQYF
clone_size: -; j_call: TRBJ2-3; v_call: TRBV11-2; d_call: TRBD2; cdr3_nt: TGTGCCAGCAGCTTAGTCGAAGCGGGAGCCACAGATACGCAGTATTTT; cdr3_aa: CASSLVEAGATDTQYF
clone_size: -; j_call: TRBJ2-3; v_call: TRBV7-9; d_call: TRBD2; cdr3_nt: TGTGCCAGCAGCCGGACTAGCAGCGCGCAGTATTTT; cdr3_aa: CASSRTSSAQYF
clone_size: -; j_call: TRBJ2-7; v_call: TRBV15; d_call: -; cdr3_nt: TGTGCCACCAGCAGAGGCCTAGCAACCTACGAGCAGTACTTC; cdr3_aa: CATSRGLATYEQYF
clone_size: -; j_call: TRBJ2-7; v_call: TRBV5-1; d_call: TRBD1; cdr3_nt: TGCGCCAGCAGCTTGGATGGGACAGGGAACTACGAGCAGTACTTC; cdr3_aa: CASSLDGTGNYEQYF
clone_size: -; j_call: TRBJ2-7; v_call: TRBV30; d_call: TRBD1; cdr3_nt: TGTGCCTGGAGTTCCACAGGGGATCGGTACGAGCAGTACTTC; cdr3_aa: CAWSSTGDRYEQYF
clone_size: once; j_call: TRBJ2-5; v_call: TRBV11-3; d_call: -; cdr3_nt: TGTGCCAGCAGCTTAGTCTACGGGGTACAAGAGACCCAGTACTTC; cdr3_aa: CASSLVYGVQETQYF
clone_size: -; j_call: TRBJ2-1; v_call: TRBV11-1; d_call: -; cdr3_nt: TGTGCCAGCAGCTTGAATGAGGCCGAGGCCTACAATGAGCAGTTCTTC; cdr3_aa: CASSLNEAEAYNEQFF
clone_size: -; j_call: TRBJ2-7; v_call: TRBV12-3/TRBV12-4; d_call: -; cdr3_nt: TGTGCCAGCAGTTTACGAGTCGAGCAGTACTTC; cdr3_aa: CASSLRVEQYF
clone_size: -; j_call: TRBJ2-3; v_call: TRBV5-4; d_call: -; cdr3_nt: TGTGCCAGCAGCTTAGGGGCGGGAATGATAGATACGCAGTATTTT; cdr3_aa: CASSLGAGMIDTQYF
clone_size: -; j_call: TRBJ2-1; v_call: TRBV27; d_call: -; cdr3_nt: TGTGCCAGCAGTTTCCGGGACTCCGCGCCTTACAATGAGCAGTTCTTC; cdr3_aa: CASSFRDSAPYNEQFF
clone_size: -; j_call: TRBJ1-1; v_call: TRBV27; d_call: TRBD1; cdr3_nt: TGTGCCAGCAGTTTAGGGACAGGGCACACTGAAGCTTTCTTT; cdr3_aa: CASSLGTGHTEAFF
clone_size: -; j_call: TRBJ1-6; v_call: TRBV2; d_call: -; cdr3_nt: TGTGCCAGCAGTGAATCACCGGGTAACTCACCCCTCCACTTT; cdr3_aa: CASSESPGNSPLHF
clone_size: -; j_call: TRBJ2-7; v_call: TRBV7-2; d_call: TRBD2; cdr3_nt: TGTGCCAGCAGCTTAAGATCCCAGGCGGGAGGAACCTACGAGCAGTACTTC; cdr3_aa: CASSLRSQAGGTYEQYF
clone_size: -; j_call: TRBJ2-3; v_call: TRBV5-1; d_call: -; cdr3_nt: TGCGCCAGCAGCTTGGGTCAGGGGATGGCAGATACGCAGTATTTT; cdr3_aa: CASSLGQGMADTQYF